This T cell receptor (beta chain) derives from a study of B cell selection in AIRE deficiency. The sorted conventional CD4 T cells were gated as CD4+CD127+. Comments on this clone: Its antigen is unidentified.

Study-wide findings and caveats: CDR3s were shorter in shared Treg sequences, reflecting few non-templated nucleotide insertions.

This table comes from immunoSEQ multiplex PCR, and its TCRdb copy is limited to in-frame clones, with some not included. The sample lists 25,000 or so clones, about 98% occurring once. Sample: conventional CD4+ T cells sorted from PBMCs. The TCR originated in a human donor with AIRE deficiency.

The CDR3 spells CASSLAPGGRGRADTQYF. The CDR3 nucleotides read TGTGCCAGCAGCTTGGCCCCCGGGGGCCGAGGACGGGCAGATACGCAGTATTTT. This chain joins TRBV5-4 and TRBJ2-3, with D tentatively TRBD1 or TRBD2 (6 bases each). CDR3 length: 18 residues. In germline, CDR1 is SGHNT, CDR2 YYREEE (reference sequence). Trimming pared 0 bases from V and 4 bases from J, leaving 21 bases between.